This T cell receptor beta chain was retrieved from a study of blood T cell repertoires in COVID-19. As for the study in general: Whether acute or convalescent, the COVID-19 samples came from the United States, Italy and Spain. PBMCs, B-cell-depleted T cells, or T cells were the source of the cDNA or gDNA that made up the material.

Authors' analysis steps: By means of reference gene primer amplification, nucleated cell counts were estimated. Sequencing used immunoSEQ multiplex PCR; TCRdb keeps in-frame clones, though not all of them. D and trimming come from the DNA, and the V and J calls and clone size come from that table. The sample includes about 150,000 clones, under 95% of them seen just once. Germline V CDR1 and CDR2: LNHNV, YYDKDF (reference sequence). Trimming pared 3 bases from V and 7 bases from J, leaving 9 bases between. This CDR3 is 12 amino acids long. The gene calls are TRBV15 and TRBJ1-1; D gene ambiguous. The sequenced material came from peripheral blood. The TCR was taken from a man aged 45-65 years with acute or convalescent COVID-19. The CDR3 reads CATSSFRSEAFF. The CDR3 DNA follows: TGTGCCACCAGCAGTTTTCGTAGTGAAGCTTTCTTT.